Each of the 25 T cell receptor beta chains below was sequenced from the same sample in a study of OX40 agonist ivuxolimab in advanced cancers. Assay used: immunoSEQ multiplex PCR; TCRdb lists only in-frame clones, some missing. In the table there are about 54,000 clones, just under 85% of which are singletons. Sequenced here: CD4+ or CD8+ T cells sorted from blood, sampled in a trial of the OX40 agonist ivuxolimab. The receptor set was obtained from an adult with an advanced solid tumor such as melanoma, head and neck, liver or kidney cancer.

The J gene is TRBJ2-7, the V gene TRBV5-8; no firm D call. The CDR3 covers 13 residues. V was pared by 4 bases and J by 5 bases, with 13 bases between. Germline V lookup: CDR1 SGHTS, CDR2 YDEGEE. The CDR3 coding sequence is TGTGCCAGCAGCCCCCTTTTGCGCGACGAGCAGTACTTC. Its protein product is CASSPLLRDEQYF.

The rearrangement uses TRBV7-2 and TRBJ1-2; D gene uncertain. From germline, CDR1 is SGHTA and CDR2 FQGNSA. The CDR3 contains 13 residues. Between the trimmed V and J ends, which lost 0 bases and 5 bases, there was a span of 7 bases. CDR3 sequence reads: CASSLAADYGYTF. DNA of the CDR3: TGTGCCAGCAGCTTAGCCGCCGATTATGGCTACACCTTC.

CDR3 protein: CAWSGTGYGYTF. In DNA form, the CDR3 reads TGTGCCTGGAGTGGGACAGGCTATGGCTACACCTTC. V gene TRBV30 combines with J gene TRBJ1-2; 7 bases are a match to TRBD1. This CDR3 is built from 12 residues. V shed 1 base, J shed 4 bases, and the junction held 0 bases outside the gene matches. CDR1 is GTSNPN and CDR2 is SVGIG in the germline V gene (reference sequence).

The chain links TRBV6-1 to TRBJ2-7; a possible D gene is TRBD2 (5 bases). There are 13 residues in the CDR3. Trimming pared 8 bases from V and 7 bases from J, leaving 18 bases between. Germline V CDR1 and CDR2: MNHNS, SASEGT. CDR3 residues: CASLEVREKEQYF. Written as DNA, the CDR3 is TGTGCCAGCCTCGAGGTGAGGGAAAAAGAGCAGTACTTC.

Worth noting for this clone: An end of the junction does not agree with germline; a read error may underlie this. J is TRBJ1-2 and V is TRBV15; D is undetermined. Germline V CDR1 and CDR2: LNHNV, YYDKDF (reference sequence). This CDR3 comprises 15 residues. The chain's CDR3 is CATTRDRRDAYGYTF. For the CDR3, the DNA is TGTGCCACCACCAGAGATCGCAGAGACGCTTATGGCTACACCTTC.

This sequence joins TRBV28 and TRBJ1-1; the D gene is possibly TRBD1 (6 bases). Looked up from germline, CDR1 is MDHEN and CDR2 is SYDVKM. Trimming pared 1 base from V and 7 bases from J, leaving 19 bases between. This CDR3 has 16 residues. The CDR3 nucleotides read TGTGCCAGCAGTTTATATGAAGGGGGTAGTGGGGGTGAAGCTTTCTTT. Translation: CASSLYEGGSGGEAFF.

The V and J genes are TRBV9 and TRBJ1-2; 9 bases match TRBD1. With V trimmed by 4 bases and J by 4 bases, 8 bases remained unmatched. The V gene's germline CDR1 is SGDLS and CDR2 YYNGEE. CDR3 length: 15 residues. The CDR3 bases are TGTGCCAGCAGCCCCTCGACAGGGGGACCCTATGGCTACACCTTC. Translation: CASSPSTGGPYGYTF. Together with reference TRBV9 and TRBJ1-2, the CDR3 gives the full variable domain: DSGVTQTPKHLITATGQRVTLRCSPRSGDLSVYWYQQSLDQGLQFLIQYYNGEERAKGNILERFSAQQFPDLHSELNLSSLELGDSALYFCASSPSTGGPYGYTFGSGTRLTVV.

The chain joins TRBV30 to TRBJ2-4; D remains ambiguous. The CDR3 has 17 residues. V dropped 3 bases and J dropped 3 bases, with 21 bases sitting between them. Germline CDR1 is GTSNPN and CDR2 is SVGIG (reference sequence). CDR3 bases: TGTGCCTGGAGCTACATGGTCCTTTCCGATGGCAAAAACATTCAGTACTTC. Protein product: CAWSYMVLSDGKNIQYF. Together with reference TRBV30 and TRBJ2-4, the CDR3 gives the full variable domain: SQTIHQWPATLVQPVGSPLSLECTVEGTSNPNLYWYRQAAGRGLQLLFYSVGIGQISSEVPQNLSASRPQDRQFILSSKKLLLSDSGFYLCAWSYMVLSDGKNIQYFGAGTRLSVL.

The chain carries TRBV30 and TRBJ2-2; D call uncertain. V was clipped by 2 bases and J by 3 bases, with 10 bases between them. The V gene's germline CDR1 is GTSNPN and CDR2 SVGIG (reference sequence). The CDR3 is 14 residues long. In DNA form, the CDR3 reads TGTGCCTGGAGTCTAACGCGGTACACCGGGGAGCTGTTTTTT. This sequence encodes CAWSLTRYTGELFF. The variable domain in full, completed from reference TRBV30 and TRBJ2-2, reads SQTIHQWPATLVQPVGSPLSLECTVEGTSNPNLYWYRQAAGRGLQLLFYSVGIGQISSEVPQNLSASRPQDRQFILSSKKLLLSDSGFYLCAWSLTRYTGELFFGEGSRLTVL.

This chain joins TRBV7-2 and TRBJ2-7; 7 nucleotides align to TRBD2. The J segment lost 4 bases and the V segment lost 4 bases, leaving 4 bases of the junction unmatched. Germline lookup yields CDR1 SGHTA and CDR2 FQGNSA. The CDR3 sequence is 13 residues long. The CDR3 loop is CASSSLAGYEQYF. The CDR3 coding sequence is TGTGCCAGCAGCTCGTTAGCGGGTTACGAGCAGTACTTC.

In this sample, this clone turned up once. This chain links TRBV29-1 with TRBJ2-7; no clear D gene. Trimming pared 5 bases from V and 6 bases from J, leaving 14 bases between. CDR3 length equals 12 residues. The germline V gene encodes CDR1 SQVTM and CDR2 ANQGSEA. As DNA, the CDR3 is TGCAGCGTTTCAGGTGGCTGGGGCGAGCAGTACTTC. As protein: CSVSGGWGEQYF.

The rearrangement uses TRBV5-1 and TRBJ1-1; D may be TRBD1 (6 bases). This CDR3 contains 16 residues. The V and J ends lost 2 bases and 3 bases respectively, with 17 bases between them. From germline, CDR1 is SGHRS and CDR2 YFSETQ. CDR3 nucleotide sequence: TGCGCCAGCAGCTTAGGACTAGGACAGCTAGACACTGAAGCTTTCTTT. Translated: CASSLGLGQLDTEAFF.

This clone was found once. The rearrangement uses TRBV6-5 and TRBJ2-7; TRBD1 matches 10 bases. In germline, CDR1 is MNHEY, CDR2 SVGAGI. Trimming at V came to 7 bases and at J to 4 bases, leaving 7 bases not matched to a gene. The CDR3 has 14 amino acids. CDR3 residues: CASTRRTGGYEQYF. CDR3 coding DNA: TGTGCCAGCACAAGGAGGACAGGGGGGTACGAGCAGTACTTC.

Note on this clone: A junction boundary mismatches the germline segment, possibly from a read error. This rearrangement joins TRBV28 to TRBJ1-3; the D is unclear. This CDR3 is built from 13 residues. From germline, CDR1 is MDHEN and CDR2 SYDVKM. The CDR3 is CASLLVFGSTIYF. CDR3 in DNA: TGTGCCAGCCTACTGGTATTTGGAAGCACCATATATTTT.

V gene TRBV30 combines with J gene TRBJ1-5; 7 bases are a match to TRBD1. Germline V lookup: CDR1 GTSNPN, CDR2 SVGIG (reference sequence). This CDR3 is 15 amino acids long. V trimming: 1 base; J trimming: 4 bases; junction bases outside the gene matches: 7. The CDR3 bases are TGTGCCTGGAGTGAAAACCCGGACAGGAATCAGCCCCAGCATTTT. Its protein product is CAWSENPDRNQPQHF.

The CDR3 bases are TGTGCCAGTAGTATAACCGGGATTCAGGGCTACACCTTC. It codes for CASSITGIQGYTF. The J gene is TRBJ1-2, the V gene TRBV19; D remains ambiguous. The CDR3 totals 13 residues. Per the germline V gene, CDR1 is LNHDA and CDR2 is SQIVND (reference sequence). Trimming cost V 2 bases and J 8 bases, with 12 bases left between them.

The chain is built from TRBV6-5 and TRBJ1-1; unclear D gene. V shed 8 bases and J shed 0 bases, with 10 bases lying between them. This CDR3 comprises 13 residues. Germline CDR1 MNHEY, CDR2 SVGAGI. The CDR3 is CASVRALNTEAFF. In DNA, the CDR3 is TGTGCCAGCGTACGGGCCTTGAACACTGAAGCTTTCTTT.

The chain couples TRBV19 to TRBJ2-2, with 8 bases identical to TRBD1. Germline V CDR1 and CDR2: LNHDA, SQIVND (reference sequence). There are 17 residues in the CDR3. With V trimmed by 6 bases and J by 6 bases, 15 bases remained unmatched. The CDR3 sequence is CASSMGGQADVAGELFF. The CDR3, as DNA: TGTGCCAGTAGCATGGGGGGACAGGCCGATGTTGCCGGGGAGCTGTTTTTT.

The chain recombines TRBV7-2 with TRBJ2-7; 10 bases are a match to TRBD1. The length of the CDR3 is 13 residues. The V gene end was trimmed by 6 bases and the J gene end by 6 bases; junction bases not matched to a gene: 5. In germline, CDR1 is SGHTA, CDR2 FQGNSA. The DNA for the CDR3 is TGTGCCAGCAGTAAACGGACAGGGGGCGAGCAGTACTTC. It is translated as CASSKRTGGEQYF.

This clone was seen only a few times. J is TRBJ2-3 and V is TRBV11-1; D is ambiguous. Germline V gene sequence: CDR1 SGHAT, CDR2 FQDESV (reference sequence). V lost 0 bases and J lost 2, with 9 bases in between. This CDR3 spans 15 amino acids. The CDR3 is CASSLASSYTDTQYF. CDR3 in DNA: TGTGCCAGCAGCTTAGCGAGTAGTTACACAGATACGCAGTATTTT.

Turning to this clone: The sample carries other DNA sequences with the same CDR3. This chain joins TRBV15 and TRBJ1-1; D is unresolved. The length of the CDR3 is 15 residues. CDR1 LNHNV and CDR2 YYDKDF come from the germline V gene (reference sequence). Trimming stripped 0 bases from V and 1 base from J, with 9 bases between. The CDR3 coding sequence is TGTGCCACCAGCAGAGATCGTCAGAAGAACACTGAAGCTTTCTTT. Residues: CATSRDRQKNTEAFF. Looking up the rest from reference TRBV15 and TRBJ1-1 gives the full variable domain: DAMVIQNPRYQVTQFGKPVTLSCSQTLNHNVMYWYQQKSSQAPKLLFHYYDKDFNNEADTPDNFQSRRPNTSFCFLDIRSPGLGDTAMYLCATSRDRQKNTEAFFGQGTRLTVV.

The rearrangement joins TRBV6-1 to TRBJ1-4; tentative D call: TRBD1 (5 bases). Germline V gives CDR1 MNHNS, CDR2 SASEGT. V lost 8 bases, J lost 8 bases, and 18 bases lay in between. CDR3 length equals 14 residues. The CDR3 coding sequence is TGTGCCAGCGATTTTGACGGGGGTGAGGAAAAACTGTTTTTT. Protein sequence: CASDFDGGEEKLFF.

CDR3 protein: CASSIGTSGADTQYF. The CDR3 DNA sequence: TGTGCCAGTAGTATAGGGACTAGCGGCGCAGATACGCAGTATTTT. The J gene is TRBJ2-3, the V gene TRBV19, with 10 bases that match TRBD2. V was clipped by 1 base and J by 4 bases; unmatched bases: 2. This CDR3 contains 15 residues. Per germline, CDR1 LNHDA and CDR2 SQIVND (reference sequence).

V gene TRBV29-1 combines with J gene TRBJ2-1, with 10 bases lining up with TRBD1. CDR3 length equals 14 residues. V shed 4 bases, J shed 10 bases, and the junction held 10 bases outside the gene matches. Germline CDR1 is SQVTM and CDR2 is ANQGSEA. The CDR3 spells CSVAGRQGAMEQFF. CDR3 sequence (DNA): TGCAGCGTTGCCGGACGACAGGGGGCGATGGAGCAGTTCTTC.

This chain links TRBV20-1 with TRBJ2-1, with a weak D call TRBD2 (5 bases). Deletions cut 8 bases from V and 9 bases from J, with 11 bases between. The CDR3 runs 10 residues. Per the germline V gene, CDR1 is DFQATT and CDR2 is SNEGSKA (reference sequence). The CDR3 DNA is TGCAGTCCCAGAGGAGGTGAGCAGTTCTTC. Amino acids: CSPRGGEQFF.